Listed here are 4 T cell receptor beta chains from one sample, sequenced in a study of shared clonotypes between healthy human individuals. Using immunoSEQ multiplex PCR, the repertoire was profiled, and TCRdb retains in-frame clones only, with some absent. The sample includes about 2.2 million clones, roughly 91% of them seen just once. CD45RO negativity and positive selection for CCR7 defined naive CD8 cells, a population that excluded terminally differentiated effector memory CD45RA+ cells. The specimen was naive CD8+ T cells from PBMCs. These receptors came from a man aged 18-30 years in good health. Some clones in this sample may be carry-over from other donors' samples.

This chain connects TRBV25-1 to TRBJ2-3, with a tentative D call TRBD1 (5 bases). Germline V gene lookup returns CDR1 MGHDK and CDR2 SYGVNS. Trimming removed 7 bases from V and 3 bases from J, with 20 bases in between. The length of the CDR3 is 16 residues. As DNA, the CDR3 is TGTGCCAGCACCCTCCGAGACAGTCACGGAACAGATACGCAGTATTTT. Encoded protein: CASTLRDSHGTDTQYF.

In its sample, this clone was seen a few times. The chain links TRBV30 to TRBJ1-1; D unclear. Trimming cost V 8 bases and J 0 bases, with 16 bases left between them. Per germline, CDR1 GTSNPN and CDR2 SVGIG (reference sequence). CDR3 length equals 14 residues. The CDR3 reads CAGLSGSMNTEAFF. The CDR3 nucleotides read TGTGCCGGATTATCAGGTTCCATGAACACTGAAGCTTTCTTT.

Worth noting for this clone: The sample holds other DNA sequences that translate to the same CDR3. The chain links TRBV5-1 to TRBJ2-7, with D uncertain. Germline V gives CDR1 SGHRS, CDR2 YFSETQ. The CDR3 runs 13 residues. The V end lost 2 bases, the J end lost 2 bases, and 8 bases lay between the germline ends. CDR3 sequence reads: CASSLGRPYEQYF. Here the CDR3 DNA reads TGCGCCAGCAGCTTAGGGCGTCCCTACGAGCAGTACTTC.

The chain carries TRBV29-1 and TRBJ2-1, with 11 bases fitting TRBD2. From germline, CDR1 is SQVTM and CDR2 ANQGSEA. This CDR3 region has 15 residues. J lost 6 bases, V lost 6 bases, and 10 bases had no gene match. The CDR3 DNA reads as TGCAGCGTGGAGCCCGCTAGCGGGAGGTCCAATGAGCAGTTCTTC. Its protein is CSVEPASGRSNEQFF.